One sample yielded the 5 T cell receptor beta chains listed below, sequenced in a study of CD8 T cells in Susac syndrome. With random hexamers, reverse transcription was performed on about 0.5 to 1 ug of RNA. TCRdb re-called the immunoSEQ multiplex PCR reads with MiXCR, one entry per CDR3 protein. There are roughly 200,000 distinct CDR3 sequences in the sample; 90% to 95% occur only once, and around 0.15% lies in the top ten. Sequences were obtained from CD8+ T cells from PBMCs. The receptors originated from a human donor with multiple sclerosis.

The J gene is TRBJ2-1, the V gene TRBV29-1; no definite D call. The V and J ends lost 5 bases and 12 bases respectively, with 17 bases between them. Per the germline V gene, CDR1 is SQVTM and CDR2 is ANQGSEA. The CDR3 extends over 12 amino acids. The CDR3 coding sequence is TGCAGCGTTTATGGGGTATTCGAGTTGCAGTTCTTC. Its translation is CSVYGVFELQFF.

The chain uses TRBV29-1 and TRBJ2-7; weak D call: TRBD2 (5 bases). V was pared by 0 bases and J by 3 bases, with 6 bases between. The germline V gene has CDR1 SQVTM and CDR2 ANQGSEA. CDR3 length equals 12 residues. CDR3 nucleotide sequence: TGCAGCGTTGAAGAGGCGGGCTACGAGCAGTACTTC. Encoded protein: CSVEEAGYEQYF.

This sequence joins TRBV2 and TRBJ2-3; TRBD2 aligns across 9 bases. Germline V CDR1 and CDR2: SNHLY, FYNNEI. CDR3 length: 15 amino acids. Trimming cost V 5 bases and J 4 bases; bases outside gene matches: 7. CDR3 sequence: CASSHGAGGPDTQYF. CDR3 nucleotides: TGTGCCAGCAGTCACGGGGCGGGGGGGCCAGATACGCAGTATTTT.

Only a few counts were recorded for this clonotype. The chain employs TRBV2 and TRBJ2-7; 15 nucleotides agree with TRBD2. V lost 6 bases and J lost 2; bases outside the gene matches: 2. This CDR3 has 15 amino acids. Germline assignment: CDR1 SNHLY and CDR2 FYNNEI. The CDR3 is CASRGLAGGTYEQYF. The CDR3 nucleotides are TGTGCCAGCAGGGGACTAGCGGGGGGCACCTACGAGCAGTACTTC.

V and J are TRBV27 and TRBJ2-5; TRBD2 aligns across 7 bases. V lost 9 bases, J lost 5 bases, and 6 bases stayed unmatched. The germline gives CDR1 MNHEY, CDR2 SMNVEV (reference sequence). The CDR3 has 12 residues. This CDR3 reads CASWGGEETQYF. The CDR3 DNA follows: TGTGCCAGTTGGGGGGGTGAGGAGACCCAGTACTTC.